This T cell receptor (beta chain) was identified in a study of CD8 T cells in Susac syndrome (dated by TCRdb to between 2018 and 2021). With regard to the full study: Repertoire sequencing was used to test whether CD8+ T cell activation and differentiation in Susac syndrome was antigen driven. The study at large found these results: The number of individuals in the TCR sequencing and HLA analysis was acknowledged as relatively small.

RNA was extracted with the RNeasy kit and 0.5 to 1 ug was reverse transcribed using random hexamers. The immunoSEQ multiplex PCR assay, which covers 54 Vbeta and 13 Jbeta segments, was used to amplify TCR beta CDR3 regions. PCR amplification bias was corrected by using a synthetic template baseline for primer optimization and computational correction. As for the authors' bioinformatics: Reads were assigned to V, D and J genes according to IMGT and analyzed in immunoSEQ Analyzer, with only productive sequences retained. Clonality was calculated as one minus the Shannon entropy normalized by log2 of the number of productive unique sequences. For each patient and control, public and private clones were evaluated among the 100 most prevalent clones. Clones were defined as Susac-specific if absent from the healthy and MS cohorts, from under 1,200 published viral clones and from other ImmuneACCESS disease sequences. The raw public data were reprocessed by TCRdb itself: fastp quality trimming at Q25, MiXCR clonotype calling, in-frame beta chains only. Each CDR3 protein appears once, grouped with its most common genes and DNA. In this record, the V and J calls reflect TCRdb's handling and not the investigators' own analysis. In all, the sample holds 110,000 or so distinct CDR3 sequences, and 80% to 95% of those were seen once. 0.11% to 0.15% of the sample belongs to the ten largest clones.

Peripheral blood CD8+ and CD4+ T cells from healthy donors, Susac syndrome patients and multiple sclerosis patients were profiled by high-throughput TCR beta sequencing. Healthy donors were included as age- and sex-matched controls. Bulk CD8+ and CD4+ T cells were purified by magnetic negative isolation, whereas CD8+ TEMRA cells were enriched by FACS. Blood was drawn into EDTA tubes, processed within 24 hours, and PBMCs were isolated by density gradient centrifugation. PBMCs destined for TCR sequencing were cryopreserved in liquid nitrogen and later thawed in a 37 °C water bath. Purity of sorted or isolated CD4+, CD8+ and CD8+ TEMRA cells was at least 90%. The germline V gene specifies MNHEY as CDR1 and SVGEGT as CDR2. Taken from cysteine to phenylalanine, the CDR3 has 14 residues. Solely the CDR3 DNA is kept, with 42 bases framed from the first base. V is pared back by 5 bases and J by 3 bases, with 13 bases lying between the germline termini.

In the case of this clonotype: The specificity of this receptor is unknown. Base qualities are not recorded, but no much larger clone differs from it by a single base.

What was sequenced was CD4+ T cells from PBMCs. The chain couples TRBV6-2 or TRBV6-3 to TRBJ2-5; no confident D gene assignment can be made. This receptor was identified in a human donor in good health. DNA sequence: TGTGCCAGCAGTCAACCTGGGATGGAAGAGACCCAGTACTTC. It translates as CASSQPGMEETQYF.